The clone carrying this T cell receptor beta chain was observed a single time. V was shortened by 5 bases and J by 4 bases, with 11 bases between the two germline ends. The V gene's germline CDR1 is SGHNT and CDR2 YENEEA. This CDR3 comprises 14 residues. The sample belongs to a study of blood T cell repertoires in COVID-19. Under the authors' procedure: Estimation of nucleated cell counts relied on the amplification of reference gene primers. TCRdb's table, derived via immunoSEQ multiplex PCR, lists solely in-frame clones and lacks some. That table gives V, J and clone size, and the DNA gave D and trimming. The top ten clones hold around 1.7% of a sample with 200,000 to 300,000 clones, approximately 89% of them seen once.

Sequencing input: peripheral blood. This clonotype was obtained from a woman aged 60 to 75 who had recovered from COVID-19. The chain has TRBV11-3 and TRBJ2-2; TRBD1 might be the D (5 bases). As DNA, the CDR3 is TGTGCCAGCAGCCCAGGGCCCGGCACCGGGGAGCTGTTTTTT. This gives the protein CASSPGPGTGELFF. Combining the CDR3 with reference TRBV11-3 and TRBJ2-2 gives the whole variable domain EAGVVQSPRYKIIEKKQPVAFWCNPISGHNTLYWYLQNLGQGPELLIRYENEEAVDDSQLPKDRFSAERLKGVDSTLKIQPAELGDSAVYLCASSPGPGTGELFFGEGSRLTVL.